Following are 24 T cell receptor beta chains from one sample sequenced in a study of regulatory T cells in long-lasting Graves disease. With iRepertoire HTBI primers and Arm-PCR of CDR3 regions, TCR beta libraries were built. TCRdb reanalysed the multiplex PCR reads using MiXCR and keeps one entry per CDR3 protein. The table records some 560,000 distinct CDR3 sequences, 15% to 20% of them present only once. Noted time point: newly diagnosed GD, antithyroid drugs for less than 3 months. Extracted PBMC RNA gave rise to the TCR library. This sample was shared with a second study, whose subject was T cells in Graves' hyperthyroidism and ophthalmopathy.

The source material was peripheral blood mononuclear cells (PBMCs), sampled at new diagnosis, from a patient treated with antithyroid drugs. The receptors were sampled from a woman aged 35-65 years with Graves disease.

This clonotype has at least ten counts. The CDR3 spells CSARLGLADTDTQYF. CDR3 DNA sequence: TGCAGTGCTAGATTGGGGCTAGCGGACACAGATACGCAGTATTTT. The gene calls are TRBV20-1 and TRBJ2-3; 7 positions agree with TRBD2. With V trimmed by 2 bases and J by 2 bases, 7 bases remained unmatched. CDR1 is DFQATT, CDR2 SNEGSKA, per germline (reference sequence). There are 15 residues in the CDR3.

In the case of this clonotype: A much bigger clone sits one base away, suggesting this may be a read error. The missing conserved phenylalanine or tryptophan at the end of this CDR3 makes a read error likely. The CDR3 protein is CASSLGQGTGAFL. Written as DNA, the CDR3 is TGTGCCAGCAGCTTAGGACAGGGGACGGGGGCTTTCCTT. The chain uses TRBV7-9 and TRBJ1-1; TRBD1 aligns across 8 bases. Losses at the gene ends were 1 base for V and 11 bases for J; bases not matched to a gene: 6. Germline V gene data show CDR1 as SEHNR and CDR2 as FQNEAQ (reference sequence). The CDR3 is 13 amino acids.

There are a few counts of this clonotype. The V and J genes are TRBV7-9 and TRBJ1-6; D possibly corresponds to TRBD1 (6 bases). V lost 1 base and J lost 6, with 13 bases in between. This CDR3 has 16 amino acids. CDR1 and CDR2 from the germline V gene are SEHNR and FQNEAQ (reference sequence). The CDR3 sequence is CASSLGWGAINSPLHF. CDR3 coding DNA: TGTGCCAGCAGCTTAGGTTGGGGGGCCATTAATTCACCCCTCCACTTT.

This clonotype occurred many times. The rearrangement links TRBV11-2 to TRBJ2-3, with unresolved D. The CDR3 has 16 amino acids. Germline V gene lookup returns CDR1 SGHAT and CDR2 FQNNGV. V gave up 5 bases and J gave up 0 bases, with 15 bases separating them. CDR3 amino acids: CASSQPTVRSTDTQYF. CDR3 coding DNA: TGTGCCAGCAGCCAACCGACTGTTCGTAGCACAGATACGCAGTATTTT.

This clonotype came up many times. The rearrangement links TRBV28 to TRBJ2-1, with D tentatively TRBD2 (7 bases). V lost 5 bases and J 6 bases, leaving 20 bases between the germline ends. The CDR3 runs to 16 residues. Germline V lookup: CDR1 MDHEN, CDR2 SYDVKM. CDR3 in DNA: TGTGCCAGCAGTCAGGCGGGGGCCTCGTCGATCAATGAGCAGTTCTTC. It specifies CASSQAGASSINEQFF.

This clonotype has at least ten counts. The chain links TRBV7-2 to TRBJ1-5; D might be TRBD1 (5 bases). V was trimmed by 5 bases and J by 1 base, leaving 12 bases between them. The CDR3 has 15 amino acids. CDR1 and CDR2 from the germline V gene are SGHTA and FQGNSA. This chain's CDR3 is CASSQGHYSNQPQHF. Written as DNA, the CDR3 is TGTGCCAGCAGCCAAGGACATTACAGCAATCAGCCCCAGCATTTT.

This clonotype was detected many times. CDR3 DNA: TGTGCCAGCAGCCAAGATACAGTTAGCAATCAGCCCCAGCATTTT. The encoded protein is CASSQDTVSNQPQHF. The genes are TRBV3-1 and TRBJ1-5; D call uncertain. Trimming shortened V by 0 bases and J by 0 bases, and 6 bases separated the two germline ends. This CDR3 is 15 amino acids long. The germline V gene has CDR1 LGHDT and CDR2 YNNKEL (reference sequence).

This chain uses TRBV7-6 with TRBJ2-1; no reliable D call. V was cut by 4 bases and J by 9 bases, with 10 bases left in between. Germline CDR1 reads SGHVS; CDR2 reads FNYEAQ. This CDR3 comprises 12 residues. The CDR3: CASSWEGGEQFF. In nucleotides, the CDR3 is TGTGCCAGCAGCTGGGAAGGCGGTGAGCAGTTCTTC. The complete variable domain, with remaining parts taken from reference TRBV7-6 and TRBJ2-1, reads GAGVSQSPRYKVTKRGQDVALRCDPISGHVSLYWYRQALGQGPEFLTYFNYEAQQDKSGLPNDRFSAERPEGSISTLTIQRTEQRDSAMYRCASSWEGGEQFFGPGTRLTVL.

This clonotype was seen repeatedly, ten times or more. The chain employs TRBV6-5 and TRBJ2-7; 8 bases match TRBD1. CDR3 size: 16 residues. Germline CDR1 MNHEY, CDR2 SVGAGI. V lost 2 bases, J lost 5 bases, and 11 bases stayed unmatched. In DNA, the CDR3 is TGTGCCAGCAGTTACACGGGGCGGGCAGGGGGCAACGAGCAGTACTTC. The encoded protein is CASSYTGRAGGNEQYF.

In its sample, this clonotype was seen once. The chain couples TRBV2 to TRBJ1-3, with D perhaps TRBD1 (5 bases). This CDR3 is built from 17 residues. The V end lost 4 bases, the J end lost 4 bases, and 20 bases lay between the germline ends. Germline CDR1 reads SNHLY; CDR2 reads FYNNEI. CDR3 amino acids: CASSAGFGGRSGNTIYF. The CDR3 nucleotides read TGTGCCAGCAGTGCGGGCTTCGGGGGAAGGTCCGGAAACACCATATATTTT.

The chain links TRBV5-5 to TRBJ2-2, with D possibly TRBD1 on 6 matching bases. The CDR3 totals 15 residues. The germline V gene encodes CDR1 SGHKS and CDR2 YYEKEE (reference sequence). The ends were cut back, 5 bases at V and 1 base at J, with 12 bases in the middle. The CDR3 region is CASSEQGQNTGELFF. In nucleotides, the CDR3 is TGTGCCAGCAGTGAACAGGGACAGAACACCGGGGAGCTGTTTTTT.

This clonotype was counted ten times or more. The chain links TRBV30 to TRBJ2-7, with D possibly being TRBD1 or TRBD2 (5 bases each). Germline CDR1 reads GTSNPN; CDR2 reads SVGIG (reference sequence). Trimming took 2 bases from V and 9 from J, leaving 17 bases between them. The CDR3 length is 13 residues. The CDR3 loop reads CAWSMGRDRRQYF. CDR3 DNA: TGTGCCTGGAGTATGGGACGGGATCGGAGGCAGTACTTC. The full variable domain, with the rest looked up from reference TRBV30 and TRBJ2-7, is SQTIHQWPATLVQPVGSPLSLECTVEGTSNPNLYWYRQAAGRGLQLLFYSVGIGQISSEVPQNLSASRPQDRQFILSSKKLLLSDSGFYLCAWSMGRDRRQYFGPGTRLTVT.

The rearrangement joins TRBV12-3 or TRBV12-4 to TRBJ2-2; D is uncertain. V was shortened by 3 bases and J by 2 bases, with 7 bases between the two germline ends. The CDR3 sequence is 14 residues long. The DNA for the CDR3 is TGTGCCAGCAGTTTGTCCGTAAACACCGGGGAGCTGTTTTTT. Its translation: CASSLSVNTGELFF.

On this clonotype itself: A much larger clone sits a single nucleotide away, making a read error possible. The chain recombines TRBV11-2 with TRBJ2-1; 10 bases line up with TRBD2. Germline-derived CDR1 and CDR2 are SGHAT and FQNNGV. This CDR3 region has 14 residues. V shed 6 bases and J 10 bases; nucleotides not matched to a gene: 9. CDR3 in DNA: TGTGCCAGCAGTCACGGACTAGCGGCCTACGAGCAGTTCTTC. Its protein is CASSHGLAAYEQFF.

In this sample, this clonotype turned up a few times. V is TRBV27 and J is TRBJ2-7; 7 positions agree with TRBD2. This CDR3 has 14 amino acids. V was clipped by 3 bases and J by 3 bases; unmatched bases: 5. Germline V CDR1 and CDR2: MNHEY, SMNVEV (reference sequence). CDR3 residues: CASSFATSFYEQYF. The CDR3 coding sequence is TGTGCCAGCAGTTTCGCGACTAGCTTCTACGAGCAGTACTTC.

This clonotype was seen at least ten times. V gene TRBV20-1 combines with J gene TRBJ2-1, with 9 positions matching TRBD1. The CDR3 sequence is 15 residues long. Losses at the gene ends were 6 bases for V and 2 bases for J; bases not matched to a gene: 8. Per the germline V gene, CDR1 is DFQATT and CDR2 is SNEGSKA (reference sequence). CDR3 bases: TGCAGTGCGGATTCGGACAGGGGAGCCTACAATGAGCAGTTCTTC. It is translated as CSADSDRGAYNEQFF.

The table lists this clonotype with many counts. The CDR3 DNA is TGTGCCAGCAGTTTAGGAGGGTATCCACCCCTCCACTTT. Its translation: CASSLGGYPPLHF. This chain connects TRBV12-3 or TRBV12-4 to TRBJ1-6; D unresolved. The CDR3 is 13 residues long. Trimming stripped 1 base from V and 11 bases from J, with 9 bases between.

In this sample, this clonotype turned up a few times. The chain employs TRBV27 and TRBJ1-5, with D unclear. V lost 6 bases and J lost 3, with 15 bases in between. This CDR3 is 15 amino acids long. The germline V gene has CDR1 MNHEY and CDR2 SMNVEV (reference sequence). As DNA, the CDR3 is TGTGCCAGCAGAAGATCGACGGATTACAATCAGCCCCAGCATTTT. It is translated as CASRRSTDYNQPQHF.

The sample holds many counts of this clonotype. The rearrangement joins TRBV12-3 or TRBV12-4 to TRBJ1-1; no clear D gene. V lost 6 bases to trimming and J lost 0 bases, with 17 bases between them. The CDR3 runs to 16 residues. CDR3 DNA sequence: TGTGCCAGCAGCCCTTCAGTGGTCCCCATGAACACTGAAGCTTTCTTT. Protein sequence: CASSPSVVPMNTEAFF.

V usage is TRBV2 and J usage is TRBJ1-2; tentatively, D is TRBD1 (5 bases). V lost 6 bases and J lost 6, with 17 bases in between. Germline loops: CDR1 SNHLY, CDR2 FYNNEI. This CDR3 is 14 amino acids long. CDR3 amino acids: CASSLARGQHGYTF. The CDR3 DNA is TGTGCCAGCAGCTTAGCAAGGGGTCAGCATGGCTACACCTTC. The complete variable domain, with remaining parts taken from reference TRBV2 and TRBJ1-2, reads EPEVTQTPSHQVTQMGQEVILRCVPISNHLYFYWYRQILGQKVEFLVSFYNNEISEKSEIFDDQFSVERPDGSNFTLKIRSTKLEDSAMYFCASSLARGQHGYTFGSGTRLTVV.

The V and J genes are TRBV19 and TRBJ1-5, with TRBD1 matching over 7 bases. Germline CDR1 reads LNHDA; CDR2 reads SQIVND (reference sequence). The CDR3 is 15 residues long. The junction had 6 bases not matched to a gene; V was cut back by 7 bases and J by 0 bases. DNA of the CDR3: TGTGCCAGTATGGCCGGGACAGATAGCAATCAGCCCCAGCATTTT. It is translated as CASMAGTDSNQPQHF.

This clonotype was seen ten or more times. This rearrangement joins TRBV11-2 to TRBJ2-5; D unclear. Trimming left V 5 bases short and J 5 bases short, with 15 bases between. The CDR3 covers 14 residues. Looked up from germline, CDR1 is SGHAT and CDR2 is FQNNGV. The CDR3 DNA reads as TGTGCCAGCAGCCGGACCCTAGGACGGGAGACCCAGTACTTC. Its translation: CASSRTLGRETQYF.

This clonotype came up many times. This chain uses TRBV5-1 with TRBJ1-6; 7 bases agree with TRBD1. Trimming removed 0 bases from V and 3 bases from J; junction bases left unmatched: 12. CDR3 length: 19 residues. Looked up from germline, CDR1 is SGHRS and CDR2 is YFSETQ. CDR3 DNA sequence: TGCGCCAGCAGCTTGGTAGGGGGCAGCCTTGGGGACTATAATTCACCCCTCCACTTT. Translating it yields CASSLVGGSLGDYNSPLHF.

The chain employs TRBV27 and TRBJ2-1; 13 positions match TRBD2. The CDR3 consists of 19 residues. The V segment lost 0 bases and the J segment 7 bases; nucleotides outside the gene matches: 12. CDR1 and CDR2 (germline): MNHEY, SMNVEV (reference sequence). The CDR3: CASSLSIGLAGEEKNEQFF. The CDR3 coding sequence is TGTGCCAGCAGTTTATCGATAGGACTAGCGGGGGAGGAGAAAAATGAGCAGTTCTTC.